This T cell receptor beta chain comes out of a study of vaccination and CD4 T cells after COVID-19. Regarding treatment: roughly 10-day PBMC culture with coronavirus spike peptide pools or control peptides (ViraFEST assay). Looked up from germline, CDR1 is MNHNS and CDR2 is SASEGT. The V segment lost 5 bases and the J segment 4 bases; nucleotides outside the gene matches: 16. The CDR3 extends over 18 amino acids. Worth noting for this clonotype: Its antigen is currently unknown.

Scientists ran DNA taken from cultured CD4+ T cells through the Oncomine TCR Beta short-read assay for sequencing. TCRdb ran MiXCR on the PCR reads and lists one entry per CDR3 protein. The sample consists of about 11,000 distinct CDR3 sequences, roughly 50% of them appearing once. The gene calls are TRBV6-1 and TRBJ2-5; 10 bases map to TRBD2. The specimen sequenced was CD4+ T cells from blood, cultured in vitro. The receptor comes from a human donor who had recovered from COVID-19. The DNA of the CDR3 is TGTGCCAGCAGTCAGTCGGCGTTAAGCGGGGGGGCAGGAGAGACCCAGTACTTC. Translation gives CASSQSALSGGAGETQYF.